This TCR beta chain comes out of a study of CD8 T cells in Susac syndrome. Reverse transcription of about 0.5 to 1 ug RNA used random hexamers. TCRdb recomputed calls from the immunoSEQ multiplex PCR reads with MiXCR, one row per CDR3 protein. The table has around 300,000 distinct CDR3 sequences, 65% to 90% seen once. Trimming took 3 bases from V and 1 from J, leaving 6 bases between them. Germline CDR1 and CDR2: LNHDA and SQIVND (reference sequence). The CDR3 covers 13 residues. This chain connects TRBV19 to TRBJ1-2; the D is unclear. This TCR came from a human donor with multiple sclerosis. Sequenced sample: CD8+ T cells from PBMCs. CDR3 loop: CASSMGSNYGYTF. The CDR3 DNA is TGTGCCAGTAGTATGGGCAGTAACTATGGCTACACCTTC.